Sequencing of this TCR beta chain was carried out in a study of cytomegalovirus exposure and HLA in healthy donors. Broader study findings: Cytomegalovirus-associated status was assigned to about 180 TCR beta chains. Another analysis was done later, and it associated 16,951 TCR beta sequences with HLA alleles at 0.05 false discovery rate. For cytomegalovirus status, the classifier reportedly gave diagnoses with high specificity and sensitivity.

Amplification used 60 Vbeta primers and 13 Jbeta primers. In the authors' methods: A later analysis tallied approximately 87 million unique TCR beta chains, around 9.9 million of them shared. Data came from immunoSEQ multiplex PCR; TCRdb stores just in-frame clones and leaves some out. That table supplies the V and J calls and clone size; D and trimming were determined from the DNA. Of about 110,000 clones in the sample, 65% to 85% were seen once. In regard to this clone: No antigen is known for it.

The source is a young man in good health and CMV-seropositive. Sequenced: PBMCs.

The CDR3 protein is CASSVALNTGELFF. CDR3 in DNA: TGTGCCAGCAGTGTGGCTTTGAACACCGGGGAGCTGTTTTTT. The rearrangement uses TRBV2 and TRBJ2-2; no firm D call. CDR1 SNHLY and CDR2 FYNNEI come from the germline V gene. The V end lost 4 bases, the J end lost 1 base, and 7 bases lay between the germline ends. The CDR3 has 14 amino acids.